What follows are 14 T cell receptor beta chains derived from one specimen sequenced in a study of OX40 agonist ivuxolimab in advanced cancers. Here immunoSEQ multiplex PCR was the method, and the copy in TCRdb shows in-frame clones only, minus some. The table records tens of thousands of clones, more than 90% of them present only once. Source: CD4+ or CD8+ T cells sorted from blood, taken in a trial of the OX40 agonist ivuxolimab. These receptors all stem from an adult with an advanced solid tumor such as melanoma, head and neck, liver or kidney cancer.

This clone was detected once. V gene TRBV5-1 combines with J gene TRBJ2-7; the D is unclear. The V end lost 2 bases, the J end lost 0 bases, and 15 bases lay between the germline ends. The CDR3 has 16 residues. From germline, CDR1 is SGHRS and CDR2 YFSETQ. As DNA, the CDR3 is TGCGCCAGCAGCTTTTTTGCGGAACCACGCTCCTACGAGCAGTACTTC. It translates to CASSFFAEPRSYEQYF.

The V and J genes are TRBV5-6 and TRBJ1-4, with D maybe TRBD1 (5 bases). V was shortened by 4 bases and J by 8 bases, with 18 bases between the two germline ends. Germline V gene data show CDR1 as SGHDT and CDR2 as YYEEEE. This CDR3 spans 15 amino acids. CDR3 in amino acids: CASSRWRGAMEKLFF. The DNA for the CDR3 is TGTGCCAGCAGCCGTTGGCGGGGCGCGATGGAAAAACTGTTTTTT.

The CDR3 DNA sequence: TGTGCCAGCAGTTGGGACAGGCGTTACGAGCAGTACTTC. It encodes CASSWDRRYEQYF. V usage is TRBV28 and J usage is TRBJ2-7; 8 bases are a match to TRBD1. Germline V lookup: CDR1 MDHEN, CDR2 SYDVKM. The CDR3 spans 13 residues. Trimming took 4 bases from V and 4 from J; bases not matched to a gene: 3.

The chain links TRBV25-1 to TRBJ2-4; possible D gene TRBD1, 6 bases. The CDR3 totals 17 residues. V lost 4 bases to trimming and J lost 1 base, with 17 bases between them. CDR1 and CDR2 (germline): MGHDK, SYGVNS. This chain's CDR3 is CASSAATGLAAKNIQYF. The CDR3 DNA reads TGTGCCAGCAGTGCCGCTACAGGGCTTGCGGCCAAAAACATTCAGTACTTC.

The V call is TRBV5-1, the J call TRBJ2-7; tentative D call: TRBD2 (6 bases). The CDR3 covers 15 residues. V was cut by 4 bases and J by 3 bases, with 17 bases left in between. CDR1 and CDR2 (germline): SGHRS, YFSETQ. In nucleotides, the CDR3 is TGCGCCAGCAGCGACGGAGGGAGAGTAGGCTACGAGCAGTACTTC. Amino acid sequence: CASSDGGRVGYEQYF.

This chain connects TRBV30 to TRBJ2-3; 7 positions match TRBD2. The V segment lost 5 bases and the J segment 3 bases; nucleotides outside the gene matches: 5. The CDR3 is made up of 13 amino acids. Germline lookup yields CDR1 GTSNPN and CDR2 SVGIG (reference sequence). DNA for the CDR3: TGTGCCTGGGGGCGGGAGTTTACAGATACGCAGTATTTT. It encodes CAWGREFTDTQYF.

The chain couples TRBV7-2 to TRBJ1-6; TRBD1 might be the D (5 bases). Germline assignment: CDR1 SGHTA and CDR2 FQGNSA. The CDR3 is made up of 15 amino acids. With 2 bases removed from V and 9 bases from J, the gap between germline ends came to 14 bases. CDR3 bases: TGTGCCAGCAGCTTAATCGGGGGGTCTGTTTCACCCCTCCACTTT. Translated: CASSLIGGSVSPLHF.

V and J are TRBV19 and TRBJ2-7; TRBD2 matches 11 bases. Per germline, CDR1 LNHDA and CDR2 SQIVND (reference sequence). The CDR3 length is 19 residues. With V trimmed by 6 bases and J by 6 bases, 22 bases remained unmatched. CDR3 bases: TGTGCCAGTAGCATCATCGCGCTCCGGGCTAGCGGGGGGCTCGGCGAGCAGTACTTC. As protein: CASSIIALRASGGLGEQYF. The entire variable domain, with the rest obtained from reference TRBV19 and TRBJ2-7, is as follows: DGGITQSPKYLFRKEGQNVTLSCEQNLNHDAMYWYRQDPGQGLRLIYYSQIVNDFQKGDIAEGYSVSREKKESFPLTVTSAQKNPTAFYLCASSIIALRASGGLGEQYFGPGTRLTVT.

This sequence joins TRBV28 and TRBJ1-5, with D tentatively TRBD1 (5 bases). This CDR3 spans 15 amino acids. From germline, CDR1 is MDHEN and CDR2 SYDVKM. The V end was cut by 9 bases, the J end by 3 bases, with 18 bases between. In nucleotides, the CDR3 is TGTGCCAGTTGTTTTGGGGGTTCGTACAATCAGCCCCAGCATTTT. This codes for CASCFGGSYNQPQHF.

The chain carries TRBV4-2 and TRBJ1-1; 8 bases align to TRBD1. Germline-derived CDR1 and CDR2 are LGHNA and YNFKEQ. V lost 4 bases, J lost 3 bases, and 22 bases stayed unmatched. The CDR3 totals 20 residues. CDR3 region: CASSPWSGGRKGRRDTEAFF. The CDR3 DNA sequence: TGTGCCAGCAGCCCCTGGTCAGGGGGCCGAAAAGGGCGGAGAGACACTGAAGCTTTCTTT.

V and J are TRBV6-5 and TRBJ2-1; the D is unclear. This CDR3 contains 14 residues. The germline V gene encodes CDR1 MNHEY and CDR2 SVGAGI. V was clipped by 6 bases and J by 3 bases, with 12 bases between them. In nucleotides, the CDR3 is TGTGCCAGCAGGAAGGGCGGAAACTACAATGAGCAGTTCTTC. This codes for CASRKGGNYNEQFF.

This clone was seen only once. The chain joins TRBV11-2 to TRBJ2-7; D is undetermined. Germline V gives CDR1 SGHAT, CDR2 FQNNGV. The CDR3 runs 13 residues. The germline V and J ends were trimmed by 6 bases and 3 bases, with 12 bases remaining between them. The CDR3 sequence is CASSERTVYEQYF. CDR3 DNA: TGTGCCAGCAGTGAACGTACCGTCTACGAGCAGTACTTC.

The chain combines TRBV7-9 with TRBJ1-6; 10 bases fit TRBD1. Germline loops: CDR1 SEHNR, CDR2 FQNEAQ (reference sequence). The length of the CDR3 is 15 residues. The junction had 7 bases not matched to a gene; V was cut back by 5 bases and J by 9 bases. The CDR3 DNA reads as TGTGCCAGCAGCCTCCAGACAGGGGGCACTTCACCCCTCCACTTT. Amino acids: CASSLQTGGTSPLHF.

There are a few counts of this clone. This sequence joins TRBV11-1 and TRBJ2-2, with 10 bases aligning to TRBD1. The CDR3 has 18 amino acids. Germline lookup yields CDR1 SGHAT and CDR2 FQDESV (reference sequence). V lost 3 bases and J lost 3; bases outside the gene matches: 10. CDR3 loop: CASSFRAVGTGDTGELFF. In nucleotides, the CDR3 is TGTGCCAGCAGCTTTAGGGCCGTTGGGACAGGGGACACCGGGGAGCTGTTTTTT.